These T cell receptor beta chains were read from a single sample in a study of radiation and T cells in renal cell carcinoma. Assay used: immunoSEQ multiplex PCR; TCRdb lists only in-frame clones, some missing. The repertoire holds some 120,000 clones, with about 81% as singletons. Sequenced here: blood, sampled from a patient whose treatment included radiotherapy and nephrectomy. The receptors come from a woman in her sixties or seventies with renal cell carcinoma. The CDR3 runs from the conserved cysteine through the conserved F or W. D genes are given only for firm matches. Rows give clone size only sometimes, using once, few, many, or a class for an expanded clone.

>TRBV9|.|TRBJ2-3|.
TGTGCCAGCAGTCCCGGGACTTCTCTACGTACGCAGTATTTT
CASSPGTSLRTQYF
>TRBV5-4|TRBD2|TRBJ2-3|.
TGTGCCAGCAGCTCAGGCGGGGGGACTCCGACAGATACGCAGTATTTT
CASSSGGGTPTDTQYF
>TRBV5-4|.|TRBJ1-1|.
TGTGCCAGCAGCTTGGATTACTTGAACACTGAAGCTTTCTTT
CASSLDYLNTEAFF
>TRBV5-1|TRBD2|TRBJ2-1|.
TGCGCCAGCAGCTTTGGACTAGCGGGAGGTTGGGAGCAGTTCTTC
CASSFGLAGGWEQFF
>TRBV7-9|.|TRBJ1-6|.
TGTGCCAGCAGCTTAGAACAGAATAATTCACCCCTCCACTTT
CASSLEQNNSPLHF
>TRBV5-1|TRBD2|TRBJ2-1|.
TGCGCCAGCTCCATGGCGAGCGGGGGGGCGGGCTCCTACAATGAGCAGTTCTTC
CASSMASGGAGSYNEQFF
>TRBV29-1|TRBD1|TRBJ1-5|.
TGCAGCGTTGAGGTGGCAGGGGGGAGCAATCAGCCCCAGCATTTT
CSVEVAGGSNQPQHF
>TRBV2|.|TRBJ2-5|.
TGTGCCAGCAGGACTCCCCCAGAGACCCAGTACTTC
CASRTPPETQYF
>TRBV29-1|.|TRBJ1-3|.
TGCAGCGTTGCATCGGTGACAGACGACTCTGGAAACACCATATATTTT
CSVASVTDDSGNTIYF
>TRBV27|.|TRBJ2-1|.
TGTGCCAGCAGTTTACGAGCGGACTACAATGAGCAGTTCTTC
CASSLRADYNEQFF
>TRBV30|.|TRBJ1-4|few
TGTGCCTGGAACGGACTAGGCGAAAAACTGTTTTTT
CAWNGLGEKLFF
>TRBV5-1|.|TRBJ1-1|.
TGCGCCAGCAGCCCTAGGACGGCGCGGACTGAAGCTTTCTTT
CASSPRTARTEAFF
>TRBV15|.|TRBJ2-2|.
TGTGCCACCAGCAGGTCTGGACTGGGCGGGGAGCTGTTTTTT
CATSRSGLGGELFF
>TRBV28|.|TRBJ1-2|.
TGTGCCAGCAGTAGATACAGGGATGGCTACACCTTC
CASSRYRDGYTF
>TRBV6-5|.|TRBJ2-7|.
TGTGCCAGCAGTTACTCGGGGGCCAACTACGAGCAGTACTTC
CASSYSGANYEQYF
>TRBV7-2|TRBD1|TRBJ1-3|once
TGTGCCAGCAGCTTAGCCCGACAGGGGTCTGGAAACACCATATATTTT
CASSLARQGSGNTIYF
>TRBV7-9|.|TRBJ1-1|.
TGTGCCAGCAGCCTAATAGGAGGAGGGTTGAACACTGAAGCTTTCTTT
CASSLIGGGLNTEAFF
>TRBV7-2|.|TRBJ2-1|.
TGTGCCAGCAGCTTAGGGACCTACAATGAGCAGTTCTTC
CASSLGTYNEQFF
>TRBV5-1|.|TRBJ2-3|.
TGCGCCAGCAGCCCCGAAAGTAGCACAGATACGCAGTATTTT
CASSPESSTDTQYF
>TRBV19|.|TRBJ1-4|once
TGTGCCACTGGGGGAACAACTAATGAAAAACTGTTTTTT
CATGGTTNEKLFF
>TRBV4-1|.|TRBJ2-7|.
TGCGCCAGCAGCCAAGATGGAGGGGCAAATTACGAGCAGTACTTC
CASSQDGGANYEQYF
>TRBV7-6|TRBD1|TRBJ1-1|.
TGTGCCAGCAGCTTAGGATCCGGGACAGGGAAGAACACTGAAGCTTTCTTT
CASSLGSGTGKNTEAFF
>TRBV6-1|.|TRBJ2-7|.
TGTGCCAGCACGGTAGGGGGAGTCTACGAGCAGTACTTC
CASTVGGVYEQYF
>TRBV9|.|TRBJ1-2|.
TGTGCCAGCAGCGTAGAACAGGGAAACTATGGCTACACCTTC
CASSVEQGNYGYTF
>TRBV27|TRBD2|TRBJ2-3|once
TGTGCCAGCAGTCCCGAAGCGGGGGGGCCGGCTACGCAGTATTTT
CASSPEAGGPATQYF
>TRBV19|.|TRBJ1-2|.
TGTGCCAGTAGTATCTCCGCCGGGCCCGACAGGCAGACATATGGCTACACCTTC
CASSISAGPDRQTYGYTF
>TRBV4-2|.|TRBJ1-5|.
TGTGCCAGCAGCCCTACGGAAGACAATCAGCCCCAGCATTTT
CASSPTEDNQPQHF
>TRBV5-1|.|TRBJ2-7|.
TGCGCCAGCAGCCCAGAGGCCCCGGGGGGCCACTACGAGCAGTACTTC
CASSPEAPGGHYEQYF
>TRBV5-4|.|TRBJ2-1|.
TGTGCCAGCAGCTCTCCACGGGGAAGGATCAATGAGCAGTTCTTC
CASSSPRGRINEQFF
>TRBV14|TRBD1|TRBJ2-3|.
TGTGCCAGCAGCCAGAAGGGGGCCCGCACAGATACGCAGTATTTT
CASSQKGARTDTQYF
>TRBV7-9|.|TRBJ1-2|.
TGTGCCAGCAGCTCGAGCGACAGGCTTTTCTATGGCTACACCTTC
CASSSSDRLFYGYTF
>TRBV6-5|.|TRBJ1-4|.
TGTGCCAGCAACTTGCCCTATGAAAAACTGTTTTTT
CASNLPYEKLFF
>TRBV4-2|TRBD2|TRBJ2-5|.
TGTGCCAGCAGCCAAGGGTCTAGCGGGGGGGTAAAGACCCAGTACTTC
CASSQGSSGGVKTQYF
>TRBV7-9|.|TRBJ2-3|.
TGTGCCAGCAGCTTAACCGCCCAGAGCACAGATACGCAGTATTTT
CASSLTAQSTDTQYF
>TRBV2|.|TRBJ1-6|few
TGTGCCAGCAGTGAATCCAGCTCCTATAATTCACCCCTCCACTTT
CASSESSSYNSPLHF
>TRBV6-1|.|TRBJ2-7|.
TGTGCCAGCATTCAAAACGGCAGGGGCTACGAGCAGTACTTC
CASIQNGRGYEQYF
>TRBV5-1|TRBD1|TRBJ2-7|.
TGCGCCAGCAGCATACAGGGGGGCTCCTACGAGCAGTACTTC
CASSIQGGSYEQYF
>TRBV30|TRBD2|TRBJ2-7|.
TGTGCCTGGAGTGTACCTTCTTATAGCGGGACCGAGCAGTACTTC
CAWSVPSYSGTEQYF
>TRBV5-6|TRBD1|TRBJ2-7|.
TGTGCCAGCAGCAAAGGGACAGGGGCCTCCTACGAGCAGTACTTC
CASSKGTGASYEQYF
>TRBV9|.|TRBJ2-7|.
TGTGCCAGCAGCATTGCTATAGCGGCTGCCGAGCAGTACTTC
CASSIAIAAAEQYF
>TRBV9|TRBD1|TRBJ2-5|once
TGTGCCAGCAGCGCCGTGACAGGGGGCGGCGAGACCCAGTACTTC
CASSAVTGGGETQYF
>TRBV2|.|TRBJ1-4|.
TGTGCCAGCACCGGACGGCGTAGGGGTTTTAATGATGAAAAACTGTTTTTT
CASTGRRRGFNDEKLFF
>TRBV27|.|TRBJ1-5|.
TGTGCCAGCAGTCTCTACTGGGATCAGCCCCAGCATTTT
CASSLYWDQPQHF
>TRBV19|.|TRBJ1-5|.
TGTGCCAGCTCCTCGGGGGGTTATGGCAATCAGCCCCAGCATTTT
CASSSGGYGNQPQHF
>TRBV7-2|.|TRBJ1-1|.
TGTGCCAGCAGCCCGAAGACAGGAGCCAACACTGAAGCTTTCTTT
CASSPKTGANTEAFF
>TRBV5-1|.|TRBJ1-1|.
TGCGCCAGCAGCTTGGCCTTGGGGGATGGGACTGAAGCTTTCTTT
CASSLALGDGTEAFF
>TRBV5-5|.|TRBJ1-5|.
TGTGCCAGCAGCTTGCTGCCGAGCAATCAGCCCCAGCATTTT
CASSLLPSNQPQHF
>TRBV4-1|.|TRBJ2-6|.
TGCGCCAGCAGCCCAGATTTTTCTGGGGCCAACGTCCTGACTTTC
CASSPDFSGANVLTF
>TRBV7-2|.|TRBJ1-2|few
TGTGCCAGCACCTCTGAGGCAGGGCCAGGAGGCTACACCTTC
CASTSEAGPGGYTF
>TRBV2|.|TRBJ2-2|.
TGTGCCAGCAGTGACAAGGGGTTTGACACCGGGGAGCTGTTTTTT
CASSDKGFDTGELFF
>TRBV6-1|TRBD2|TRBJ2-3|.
TGTGCCAGCGGTGTTGCTAGCGGGAGGGCCGTCTATGGCACAGATACGCAGTATTTT
CASGVASGRAVYGTDTQYF
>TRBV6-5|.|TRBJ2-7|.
TGTGCCACACGGGGACAAAACTACGAGCAGTACTTC
CATRGQNYEQYF
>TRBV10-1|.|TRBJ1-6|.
TGCGCCAGCAGTGACGGCGATTCACCCCTCCACTTT
CASSDGDSPLHF
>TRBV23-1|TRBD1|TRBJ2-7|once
TGCGCGCCCCGCAGACAGGGAGCCTACGAGCAGTACTTC
CAPRRQGAYEQYF
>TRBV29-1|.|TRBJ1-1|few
TGCAGCGGCGCGGGGGGATACAGCGGGGTCACTGAAGCTTTCTTT
CSGAGGYSGVTEAFF